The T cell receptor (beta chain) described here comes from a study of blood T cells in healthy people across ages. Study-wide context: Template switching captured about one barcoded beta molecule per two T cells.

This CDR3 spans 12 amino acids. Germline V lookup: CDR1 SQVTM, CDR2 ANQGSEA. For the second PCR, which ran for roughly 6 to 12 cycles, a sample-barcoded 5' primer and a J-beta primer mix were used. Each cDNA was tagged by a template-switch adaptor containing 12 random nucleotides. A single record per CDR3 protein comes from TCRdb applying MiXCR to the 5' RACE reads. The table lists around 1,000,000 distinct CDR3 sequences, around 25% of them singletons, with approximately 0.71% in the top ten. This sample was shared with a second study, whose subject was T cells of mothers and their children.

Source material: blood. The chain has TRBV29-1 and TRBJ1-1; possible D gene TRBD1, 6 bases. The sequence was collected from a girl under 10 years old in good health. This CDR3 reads CTYRAGSTEAFF. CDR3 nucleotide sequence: TGCACGTACAGGGCAGGGAGCACTGAAGCTTTCTTT.